This TCR beta chain comes out of a study of cytomegalovirus exposure and HLA in healthy donors. Germline values: CDR1 LGHNA, CDR2 YNFKEQ. This CDR3 is built from 18 residues. V was cut by 4 bases and J by 0 bases, with 19 bases left in between. General study findings and limits: The study dropped some indistinguishable V segments, TRBV6-2 and TRBV6-3 among them. In a later analysis, TCR beta V- and J-gene trimming showed a link to a missense DCLRE1C variant. A later analysis by the authors found several of the most significant clusters apparently linked to common viral pathogens. Most CMV-associated TCR beta chains were later found to appear HLA-restricted.

Use of 60 Vbeta and 13 Jbeta primers characterized the PCR. Data came from immunoSEQ multiplex PCR; TCRdb stores just in-frame clones and leaves some out. Of some 200,000 clones listed, around 86% are singletons. Worth noting for this clone: Its antigen is not known.

The origin of this receptor is a woman in her forties in good health and CMV-seronegative. The sample taken for sequencing was PBMCs. V and J are TRBV4-2 and TRBJ1-3; D is perhaps TRBD1 (5 bases). As DNA, the CDR3 is TGTGCCAGCAGCCCAACTTACACCCGTACAGGCTCTGGAAACACCATATATTTT. Its translation: CASSPTYTRTGSGNTIYF.